These T cell receptor beta chains were read from a single sample in a study of T-cell reconstitution after alpha-beta-depleted transplantation in children. Each CDR3 protein gets one entry after TCRdb re-called the PCR reads with MiXCR. The sample includes almost 500,000 distinct CDR3 sequences, about 10% of them seen just once. Sequenced material: PBMCs, taken before TCRalphabeta/CD19-depleted stem cell transplant. These receptors were taken from a child aged 2-15 years with inherited bone marrow failure, due to receive a stem cell transplant. Each CDR3 is given with its conserved first and last residue. A D gene is named only where the DNA matches it firmly. Some rows have no size entry. The others give once, few or many, or a class for an expanded clone.

d_call: NA; clone_size: many; v_call: TRBV29-1; j_call: TRBJ2-5; cdr3_aa: CSVSQTQETQYF; cdr3_nt: TGCAGCGTTTCTCAAACGCAAGAGACCCAGTACTTC
d_call: NA; clone_size: NA; v_call: TRBV20-1; j_call: TRBJ2-4; cdr3_aa: CSAKKGPSGKNIQYF; cdr3_nt: TGCAGTGCCAAGAAGGGCCCATCGGGCAAAAACATTCAGTACTTC
d_call: TRBD1; clone_size: many; v_call: TRBV4-3; j_call: TRBJ2-2; cdr3_aa: CASSHGTGLFGGELFF; cdr3_nt: TGCGCCAGCAGCCACGGGACAGGGCTCTTCGGAGGGGAGCTGTTTTTT
d_call: TRBD1; clone_size: NA; v_call: TRBV6-2/TRBV6-3; j_call: TRBJ1-1; cdr3_aa: CASSYYETGVTEAFF; cdr3_nt: TGTGCCAGCAGTTACTACGAGACAGGGGTTACTGAAGCTTTCTTT
d_call: TRBD2; clone_size: few; v_call: TRBV4-1; j_call: TRBJ2-1; cdr3_aa: CASSQDIGLAGEGLYNEQFF; cdr3_nt: TGCGCCAGCAGCCAAGATATAGGACTAGCGGGAGAGGGCCTCTACAATGAGCAGTTCTTC
d_call: NA; clone_size: many; v_call: TRBV5-4; j_call: TRBJ2-7; cdr3_aa: CASSPKGLGEQYF; cdr3_nt: TGTGCCAGCAGCCCGAAAGGACTCGGCGAGCAGTACTTC
d_call: NA; clone_size: many; v_call: TRBV10-2; j_call: TRBJ1-6; cdr3_aa: CASSESGIYSPLHF; cdr3_nt: TGCGCCAGCAGTGAATCTGGGATCTACTCACCCCTCCACTTT
d_call: NA; clone_size: many; v_call: TRBV12-3/TRBV12-4; j_call: TRBJ2-4; cdr3_aa: CASSFRGLTKNIQYF; cdr3_nt: TGTGCCAGCAGTTTTAGGGGATTAACCAAAAACATTCAGTACTTC
d_call: NA; clone_size: many; v_call: TRBV12-3/TRBV12-4; j_call: TRBJ2-3; cdr3_aa: CASSFSGSDTQYF; cdr3_nt: TGTGCCAGCAGTTTTTCGGGTTCAGATACGCAGTATTTT
d_call: NA; clone_size: NA; v_call: TRBV18; j_call: TRBJ1-5; cdr3_aa: CANMSKAQNQPQHF; cdr3_nt: TGTGCCAATATGTCAAAGGCACAGAATCAGCCCCAGCATTTT
d_call: TRBD2; clone_size: many; v_call: TRBV28; j_call: TRBJ2-5; cdr3_aa: CASRLADQETQYF; cdr3_nt: TGTGCCAGCAGGCTAGCGGACCAAGAGACCCAGTACTTC
d_call: NA; clone_size: NA; v_call: TRBV7-9; j_call: TRBJ1-2; cdr3_aa: CASSDSREGYTF; cdr3_nt: TGTGCCAGCAGCGACTCCAGGGAGGGCTACACCTTC
d_call: NA; clone_size: few; v_call: TRBV5-1; j_call: TRBJ2-3; cdr3_aa: CASSLADRRRTDTQYF; cdr3_nt: TGCGCCAGCAGCTTGGCAGACAGGAGGCGGACAGATACGCAGTATTTT
d_call: NA; clone_size: NA; v_call: TRBV27; j_call: TRBJ2-3; cdr3_aa: CASSPRTGDWSHSSTDTQYF; cdr3_nt: TGTGCCAGCAGTCCAAGAACAGGGGACTGGTCCCATTCTAGCACAGATACGCAGTATTTT
d_call: NA; clone_size: many; v_call: TRBV20-1; j_call: TRBJ2-7; cdr3_aa: CSANLIYEQYF; cdr3_nt: TGCAGTGCTAACTTGATCTACGAGCAGTACTTC
d_call: NA; clone_size: few; v_call: TRBV6-5; j_call: TRBJ2-1; cdr3_aa: CASSYSDLSYNEQFF; cdr3_nt: TGTGCCAGCAGTTACTCCGACCTCTCCTACAATGAGCAGTTCTTC
d_call: NA; clone_size: many; v_call: TRBV24-1; j_call: TRBJ2-5; cdr3_aa: CATSDLSGETQYF; cdr3_nt: TGTGCCACCAGTGATTTAAGTGGAGAGACCCAGTACTTC
d_call: NA; clone_size: many; v_call: TRBV6-1; j_call: TRBJ2-7; cdr3_aa: CASREIYISYEQYF; cdr3_nt: TGTGCCAGCAGGGAAATTTACATTTCCTACGAGCAGTACTTC
d_call: TRBD2; clone_size: many; v_call: TRBV11-2; j_call: TRBJ2-1; cdr3_aa: CASSLSLASGNNEQFF; cdr3_nt: TGTGCCAGCAGCTTAAGTCTGGCTAGCGGAAACAATGAGCAGTTCTTC
d_call: NA; clone_size: few; v_call: TRBV12-3/TRBV12-4; j_call: TRBJ1-5; cdr3_aa: CASTKGPLGQPQHF; cdr3_nt: TGTGCCAGCACCAAAGGGCCCCTGGGGCAGCCCCAGCATTTT
d_call: NA; clone_size: many; v_call: TRBV12-3/TRBV12-4; j_call: TRBJ1-5; cdr3_aa: CASRLEGWPQHF; cdr3_nt: TGTGCCAGCAGGCTCGAGGGGTGGCCCCAGCATTTT
d_call: TRBD2; clone_size: many; v_call: TRBV5-1; j_call: TRBJ2-1; cdr3_aa: CASSFLAGANNEQFF; cdr3_nt: TGCGCCAGCAGCTTCCTAGCGGGGGCAAACAATGAGCAGTTCTTC
d_call: NA; clone_size: many; v_call: TRBV10-2; j_call: TRBJ2-2; cdr3_aa: CARADTNTGELFF; cdr3_nt: TGCGCCAGAGCTGACACGAACACCGGGGAGCTGTTTTTT
d_call: NA; clone_size: many; v_call: TRBV11-2; j_call: TRBJ2-1; cdr3_aa: CASSLAGPTYNEQFF; cdr3_nt: TGTGCCAGCAGCTTAGCGGGACCGACCTACAATGAGCAGTTCTTC
d_call: NA; clone_size: few; v_call: TRBV20-1; j_call: TRBJ2-3; cdr3_aa: CSAPLAVGDTQYF; cdr3_nt: TGCAGTGCTCCACTAGCTGTAGGAGATACGCAGTATTTT
d_call: NA; clone_size: many; v_call: TRBV5-1; j_call: TRBJ2-1; cdr3_aa: CASSLDSGRDEQFF; cdr3_nt: TGCGCCAGCAGCTTGGATTCCGGGCGCGATGAGCAGTTCTTC
d_call: NA; clone_size: many; v_call: TRBV5-5; j_call: TRBJ1-6; cdr3_aa: CASSLGPSPLHF; cdr3_nt: TGTGCCAGCAGCTTGGGGCCTTCACCCCTCCACTTT
d_call: NA; clone_size: many; v_call: TRBV12-3/TRBV12-4; j_call: TRBJ2-3; cdr3_aa: CASTRSTDTQYF; cdr3_nt: TGTGCCAGCACCCGGTCCACAGATACGCAGTATTTT
d_call: NA; clone_size: NA; v_call: TRBV4-1; j_call: TRBJ2-3; cdr3_aa: CASSQEGRTDTQYF; cdr3_nt: TGCGCCAGCAGCCAAGAGGGTAGAACAGATACGCAGTATTTT
d_call: TRBD1; clone_size: few; v_call: TRBV6-1; j_call: TRBJ1-1; cdr3_aa: CASRGQPNTEAFF; cdr3_nt: TGTGCCAGCCGGGGACAGCCGAACACTGAAGCTTTCTTT
d_call: TRBD2; clone_size: many; v_call: TRBV19; j_call: TRBJ2-1; cdr3_aa: CASKMGGKSYNEQFF; cdr3_nt: TGTGCCAGTAAAATGGGGGGGAAGTCCTACAATGAGCAGTTCTTC
d_call: NA; clone_size: many; v_call: TRBV11-2; j_call: TRBJ2-5; cdr3_aa: CASSLWARQETQYF; cdr3_nt: TGTGCCAGCAGCTTATGGGCACGCCAAGAGACCCAGTACTTC
d_call: TRBD2; clone_size: many; v_call: TRBV4-3; j_call: TRBJ2-1; cdr3_aa: CASSPSSGSFDEQFF; cdr3_nt: TGCGCCAGCAGCCCGTCCAGCGGGAGTTTCGATGAGCAGTTCTTC
d_call: NA; clone_size: many; v_call: TRBV29-1; j_call: TRBJ2-1; cdr3_aa: CSDTSRRDPYNEQFF; cdr3_nt: TGCAGTGATACAAGCCGCCGGGACCCTTACAATGAGCAGTTCTTC
d_call: NA; clone_size: NA; v_call: TRBV4-2; j_call: TRBJ1-1; cdr3_aa: CARSRGAERMNTEAFF; cdr3_nt: TGTGCCAGGAGCCGTGGGGCAGAACGCATGAACACTGAAGCTTTCTTT
d_call: NA; clone_size: many; v_call: TRBV4-3; j_call: TRBJ2-7; cdr3_aa: CASSQVSGRPAYEQYF; cdr3_nt: TGCGCCAGCAGCCAAGTATCAGGCCGGCCCGCCTACGAGCAGTACTTC
d_call: NA; clone_size: few; v_call: TRBV4-1; j_call: TRBJ1-6; cdr3_aa: CASSQASAGDSPLHF; cdr3_nt: TGCGCCAGCAGCCAAGCGTCGGCAGGGGATTCACCCCTCCACTTT
d_call: TRBD1; clone_size: many; v_call: TRBV7-2; j_call: TRBJ1-6; cdr3_aa: CASSLVYRGDSPLHF; cdr3_nt: TGTGCCAGCAGCTTAGTGTACAGGGGTGATTCACCCCTCCACTTT
d_call: NA; clone_size: many; v_call: TRBV27; j_call: TRBJ2-1; cdr3_aa: CASSLSWTAEQFF; cdr3_nt: TGTGCCAGCAGTTTATCCTGGACCGCAGAGCAGTTCTTC
d_call: TRBD2; clone_size: many; v_call: TRBV5-1; j_call: TRBJ2-5; cdr3_aa: CASSLERGGQETQYF; cdr3_nt: TGCGCCAGCAGCCTGGAGCGGGGGGGGCAAGAGACCCAGTACTTC
d_call: TRBD2; clone_size: many; v_call: TRBV15; j_call: TRBJ2-5; cdr3_aa: CATSRDPLAGGQETQYF; cdr3_nt: TGTGCCACCAGCAGAGATCCACTAGCGGGAGGGCAAGAGACCCAGTACTTC
d_call: TRBD2; clone_size: NA; v_call: TRBV10-3; j_call: TRBJ2-1; cdr3_aa: CAIRTSGTSGSYNEQFF; cdr3_nt: TGTGCCATCAGGACCTCCGGGACTAGCGGTTCCTACAATGAGCAGTTCTTC
d_call: TRBD1; clone_size: few; v_call: TRBV11-2; j_call: TRBJ2-1; cdr3_aa: CASSLVGTGLFNEQFF; cdr3_nt: TGTGCCAGCAGCTTAGTCGGGACAGGGTTGTTCAATGAGCAGTTCTTC